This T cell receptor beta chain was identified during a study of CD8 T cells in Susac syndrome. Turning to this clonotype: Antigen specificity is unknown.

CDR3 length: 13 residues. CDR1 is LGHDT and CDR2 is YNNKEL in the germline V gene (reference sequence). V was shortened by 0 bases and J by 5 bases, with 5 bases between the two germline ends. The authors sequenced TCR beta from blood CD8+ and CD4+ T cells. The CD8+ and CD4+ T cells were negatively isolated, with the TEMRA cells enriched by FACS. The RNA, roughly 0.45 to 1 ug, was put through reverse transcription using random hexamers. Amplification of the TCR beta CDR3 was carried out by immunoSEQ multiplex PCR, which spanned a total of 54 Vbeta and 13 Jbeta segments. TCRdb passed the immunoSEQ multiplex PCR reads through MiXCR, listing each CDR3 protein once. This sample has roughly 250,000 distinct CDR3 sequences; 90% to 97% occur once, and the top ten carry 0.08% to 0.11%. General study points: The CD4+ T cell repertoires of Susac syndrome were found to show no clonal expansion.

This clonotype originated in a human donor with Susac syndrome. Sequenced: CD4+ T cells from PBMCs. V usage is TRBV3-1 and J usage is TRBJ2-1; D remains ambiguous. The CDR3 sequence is CASSQDAHNEQFF. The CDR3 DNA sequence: TGTGCCAGCAGCCAAGACGCCCACAATGAGCAGTTCTTC.